This T cell receptor beta chain comes out of a study of OX40 agonist ivuxolimab in advanced cancers. Looking at the study overall: Ivuxolimab was an agonistic, fully human IgG2 monoclonal antibody directed against OX40 (CD134), a costimulatory receptor. Of the approximately 50 dose-escalation patients, hepatocellular carcinoma was present in around 20, melanoma in some 15, renal cell carcinoma in 9 and head and neck cancer in 9. In the dose-escalation cohort, around four fifths of patients were male, and the mean age was roughly 60 years with a range of roughly 23 to 90. Intravenous ivuxolimab was administered to patients every 2 weeks at six dose levels: 0.01, 0.1, 0.3, 1.5, 3 and 10 mg/kg. The paper describes the monotherapy dose-escalation part (N ≈ 52 patients) of the phase I trial of ivuxolimab. Peripheral TCRbeta sequencing was intended to test whether TCR sequence diversity was altered and clonal T-cell expansion was caused by ivuxolimab. Patients were allowed to have had prior anti-PD-1, anti-PD-L1 or anti-CTLA-4 therapy, and 30% to 40% of the dose-escalation patients had previously received checkpoint inhibitors. Partial responses occurred in three dose-escalation patients: two with cutaneous melanoma and one with hepatocellular carcinoma.

The trial excluded patients who had a history of autoimmune disease or who were on systemic immunosuppression. Peripheral blood for TCR sequencing was collected from all dose cohorts at baseline, on cycle 4 day 1, and on cycle 7 day 1. The samples were drawn from a first-in-human, open-label, multicenter phase I dose-escalation trial of ivuxolimab. Adults with locally advanced or metastatic melanoma, renal cell carcinoma, hepatocellular carcinoma or head and neck squamous cell carcinoma were enrolled in the trial. Before TCR sequencing, CD4+ and CD8+ T cells were separately sorted from peripheral blood. Genomic DNA was extracted from sorted cells for sequencing of the TCRbeta CDR3 region. TCRbeta CDR3 regions were sequenced using the immunoSEQ Assay. The table was pulled from immuneACCESS by TCRdb, which kept in-frame rearrangements only. Such tables lose some clones; where checked, under half of the loss comes from unresolved V genes, and the rest has no known cause. The sample yields some 80,000 clones; roughly 80% were counted once. Of the sample, 6.5% to 8% falls within the top ten clones.

On the study overall, not on this receptor specifically: Low levels of normalized T-cell clonal expansion were also seen in some patients who did not respond. At doses of 0.1 to 3.0 mg/kg, clonal expansion of both CD4+ and CD8+ T cells in blood was seen between baseline and week 6. In the 0.1-3.0 mg/kg groups, partial responders were among the patients with the lowest normalized peripheral clonal expansion, particularly in CD8+ T cells. The antigen specificity of the clonally expanded peripheral T cells was not determined. After ivuxolimab, expanded clones were on average more numerous among CD8+ T cells than among CD4+ T cells.

Regarding this clone: Its antigen is not yet known. Per-base qualities were not stored, and no clone one base away is much larger.

The CDR3 goes from the cysteine to the phenylalanine over 13 residues. Only the CDR3 region is kept as DNA, spanning 39 bases read in frame from base 1. The junction carries 8 bases between V and J, which are trimmed by 3 bases and 5 bases respectively. From the germline V gene, CDR1 is SGHTA and CDR2 is FQGTGA. This specimen was CD4+ or CD8+ T cells sorted from blood, taken in a trial of the OX40 agonist ivuxolimab. The V gene is TRBV7-3 and the J gene is TRBJ1-5, with the D gene call left open. The receptor comes from an adult with an advanced solid tumor such as melanoma, head and neck, liver or kidney cancer. The nucleotides read TGTGCCAGCAGCTTCGGGTTCGATCAGCCCCAGCATTTT. This translates into CASSFGFDQPQHF.